This T cell receptor (beta chain) emerged from a study of shared clonotypes between healthy human individuals. On sorted subsets, replicate PCRs used approximately 190 ng DNA, or some 27,000 T cell genomes. The data were produced by immunoSEQ multiplex PCR, yet TCRdb's version contains in-frame clones alone and is incomplete. The data hold roughly 640,000 clones, with approximately 79% observed a single time. Broader study findings: Among the subsets, naive ones generally showed larger estimated richness than memory ones.

Partitioning of CD4+ cells yielded a CD45RA+ naive subset and a CD45RA-negative memory subset. A single count supports this clone. The antigen remains unidentified. Trimming took 1 base from V and 1 from J, leaving 16 bases between them. CDR1 and CDR2 (germline): LNHNV, YYDKDF (reference sequence). The CDR3 is 17 residues long. Material for sequencing was memory CD4+ T cells sorted from blood. Described subset: CD45RA-negative fraction. The gene calls are TRBV15 and TRBJ1-1; possible D gene TRBD1, 5 bases. The TCR was taken from a young woman in good health. In nucleotides, the CDR3 is TGTGCCACCAGCAGAGGCCGTCTCGGGACGGGGAACACTGAAGCTTTCTTT. Amino acids: CATSRGRLGTGNTEAFF.